The 15 T cell receptor beta chains reported below all come from one sample, sequenced in a study of blood T cell repertoires in COVID-19. Assay: immunoSEQ multiplex PCR; the TCRdb copy retains only in-frame clones and omits some. This sample has roughly 180,000 clones, with approximately 85% found just once. The sequenced material came from peripheral blood. These receptors were collected from a man in his 60s who had recovered from COVID-19.

J is TRBJ2-3 and V is TRBV5-1; D remains unclear. The CDR3 contains 17 residues. V gave up 0 bases and J gave up 6 bases, with 20 bases separating them. The V gene's germline CDR1 is SGHRS and CDR2 YFSETQ. Written as DNA, the CDR3 is TGCGCCAGCAGCTTGGGTCCTATCCCCAGGCCTGAGGATACGCAGTATTTT. Its translation is CASSLGPIPRPEDTQYF. Complete variable domain (other parts from reference TRBV5-1 and TRBJ2-3): KAGVTQTPRYLIKTRGQQVTLSCSPISGHRSVSWYQQTPGQGLQFLFEYFSETQRNKGNFPGRFSGRQFSNSRSEMNVSTLELGDSALYLCASSLGPIPRPEDTQYFGPGTRLTVL.

The chain recombines TRBV2 with TRBJ1-5, with TRBD1 as a possible D gene (5 bases). This CDR3 has 13 amino acids. Germline loops: CDR1 SNHLY, CDR2 FYNNEI. The V end lost 3 bases, the J end lost 4 bases, and 7 bases lay between the germline ends. In DNA form, the CDR3 reads TGTGCCAGCAGTGAGGGGACTAATCAGCCCCAGCATTTT. It yields the protein CASSEGTNQPQHF.

The CDR3 is CASSAWGLAGGTGELFF. CDR3 bases: TGTGCCAGCAGCGCGTGGGGACTAGCGGGGGGGACCGGGGAGCTGTTTTTT. The V and J genes are TRBV7-2 and TRBJ2-2; 16 nucleotides agree with TRBD2. The V and J ends lost 5 bases and 5 bases, in that order; junction bases with no gene match: 5. The CDR3 loop spans 17 amino acids. CDR1 and CDR2 (germline): SGHTA, FQGNSA.

J is TRBJ1-2 and V is TRBV29-1; possibly TRBD1 for D (5 bases). Trimming removed 2 bases from V and 5 bases from J, with 24 bases in between. In germline, CDR1 is SQVTM, CDR2 ANQGSEA. The CDR3 consists of 17 residues. The CDR3 DNA sequence: TGCAGCGTTGAACGGGTGGGCAGGGTTGGTTCGCGATATGGCTACACCTTC. As protein: CSVERVGRVGSRYGYTF.

The rearrangement links TRBV5-6 to TRBJ1-2; 7 bases align to TRBD1. With V trimmed by 0 bases and J by 7 bases, 12 bases remained unmatched. The CDR3 extends over 16 amino acids. The germline gives CDR1 SGHDT, CDR2 YYEEEE. The CDR3 here is CASSLGLAIGGFGYTF. CDR3 nucleotide sequence: TGTGCCAGCAGCTTGGGCCTTGCTATAGGGGGCTTTGGCTACACCTTC.

The rearrangement joins TRBV2 to TRBJ2-5, with 10 nucleotides matching TRBD2. V shed 9 bases and J 1 base; nucleotides not matched to a gene: 2. This CDR3 is built from 13 residues. The germline V gene has CDR1 SNHLY and CDR2 FYNNEI. The CDR3 DNA reads as TGTGCCAGGAGGACTAGCGGCCAAGAGACCCAGTACTTC. Translated: CARRTSGQETQYF.

The CDR3 here is CASSLAEGGAPSSYEQYF. As DNA, the CDR3 is TGTGCCAGCAGCTTAGCGGAGGGTGGGGCCCCCTCCTCCTACGAGCAGTACTTC. This chain connects TRBV7-8 to TRBJ2-7; D is perhaps TRBD2 (6 bases). The V gene lost 0 bases and the J gene lost 0 bases, with 18 bases spanning the gap. Germline CDR1 SGHVS, CDR2 FQNEAQ. This CDR3 is built from 18 residues.

The rearrangement links TRBV27 to TRBJ1-3, with 10 bases matching TRBD1. J gave up 0 bases and V 7 bases, and 9 bases lay outside the gene matches. Germline V gene sequence: CDR1 MNHEY, CDR2 SMNVEV (reference sequence). The CDR3 sequence is 17 residues long. This chain's CDR3 is CASNRQGAKYSGNTIYF. Written as DNA, the CDR3 is TGTGCCAGCAACCGACAGGGGGCAAAATACTCTGGAAACACCATATATTTT.

The chain combines TRBV4-1 with TRBJ1-2; 8 bases match TRBD1. The length of the CDR3 is 15 residues. The V and J ends lost 4 bases and 3 bases, in that order; junction bases with no gene match: 7. From germline, CDR1 is MGHRA and CDR2 YSYEKL. DNA for the CDR3: TGCGCCAGCAGCCGCGGGACAGGTAGCGACTATGGCTACACCTTC. It specifies CASSRGTGSDYGYTF.

To note about this clone: The sample carries other DNA sequences with the same CDR3. V and J are TRBV6-2 or TRBV6-3 and TRBJ2-5, with D unresolved. V dropped 5 bases and J dropped 5 bases, with 6 bases sitting between them. CDR1 and CDR2 (germline): MNHEY, SVGEGT. The CDR3 runs to 11 residues. The CDR3 DNA reads TGTGCCAGCAGTCCGCGGGAGACCCAGTACTTC. Translating it yields CASSPRETQYF.

The V and J genes are TRBV7-2 and TRBJ1-2; D is perhaps TRBD1 (6 bases). The germline V gene encodes CDR1 SGHTA and CDR2 FQGNSA. V was pared by 5 bases and J by 7 bases, with 20 bases between. The CDR3 contains 15 residues. This CDR3 is CASSPQVDSGFGYTF. The CDR3 DNA sequence: TGTGCCAGCAGCCCCCAGGTGGACAGTGGATTTGGCTACACCTTC.

This sequence joins TRBV30 and TRBJ1-4, with 7 bases that match TRBD1. J lost 2 bases, V lost 4 bases, and 28 bases had no gene match. There are 22 residues in the CDR3. CDR1 and CDR2 (germline): GTSNPN, SVGIG (reference sequence). The chain's CDR3 is CAWKPGQWTITNGPWTNEKLFF. The CDR3 region has the DNA TGTGCCTGGAAACCGGGACAGTGGACTATCACTAATGGGCCATGGACTAATGAAAAACTGTTTTTT.

V gene TRBV7-9 combines with J gene TRBJ1-2; 8 nucleotides match TRBD1. CDR3 length: 14 amino acids. Unmatched junction bases numbered 2, after V lost 0 bases and J lost 5 bases. Per germline, CDR1 SEHNR and CDR2 FQNEAQ (reference sequence). CDR3 DNA sequence: TGTGCCAGCAGCTTAGCACAGGGGGATTATGGCTACACCTTC. It yields the protein CASSLAQGDYGYTF.

The chain links TRBV25-1 to TRBJ2-7, with 8 bases that match TRBD1. The junction had 6 bases not matched to a gene; V was cut back by 6 bases and J by 2 bases. The germline V gene encodes CDR1 MGHDK and CDR2 SYGVNS. The CDR3 contains 14 residues. CDR3 amino acids: CASRPTGATYEQYF. CDR3 bases: TGTGCCAGCAGGCCGACAGGGGCTACCTACGAGCAGTACTTC.

The rearrangement links TRBV10-3 to TRBJ1-2, with 7 bases lining up with TRBD1. Germline V gene sequence: CDR1 ENHRY, CDR2 SYGVKD. The CDR3 loop spans 14 amino acids. The J segment lost 3 bases and the V segment lost 0 bases, leaving 1 base of the junction unmatched. The CDR3 nucleotides read TGTGCCATCAGTGAGTCCCAGGGGGACTATGGCTACACCTTC. As protein: CAISESQGDYGYTF.